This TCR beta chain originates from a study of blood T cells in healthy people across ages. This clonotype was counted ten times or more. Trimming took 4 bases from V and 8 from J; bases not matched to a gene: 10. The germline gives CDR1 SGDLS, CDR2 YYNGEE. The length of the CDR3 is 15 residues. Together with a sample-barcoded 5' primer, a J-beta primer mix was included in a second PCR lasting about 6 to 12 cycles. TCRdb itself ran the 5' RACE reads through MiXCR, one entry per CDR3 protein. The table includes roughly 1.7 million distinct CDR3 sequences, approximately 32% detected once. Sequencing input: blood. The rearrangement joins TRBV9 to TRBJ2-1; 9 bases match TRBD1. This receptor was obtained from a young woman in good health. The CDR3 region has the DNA TGTGCCAGCAGCAAAGGGGACAGGGTTTTGGATGAGCAGTTCTTC. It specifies CASSKGDRVLDEQFF. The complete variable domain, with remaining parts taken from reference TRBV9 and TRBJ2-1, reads DSGVTQTPKHLITATGQRVTLRCSPRSGDLSVYWYQQSLDQGLQFLIQYYNGEERAKGNILERFSAQQFPDLHSELNLSSLELGDSALYFCASSKGDRVLDEQFFGPGTRLTVL.